This TCR beta chain was identified in a study of cytomegalovirus exposure and HLA in healthy donors. As for this clone: The antigen remains unidentified.

The primer mix had 60 Vbeta and 13 Jbeta primers. Some clones are missing from TCRdb's copy, which holds only in-frame ones; the method was immunoSEQ multiplex PCR. The table lists 120,000 to 150,000 clones, approximately 85% of them singletons. Whole-study findings and limits: Data from an earlier analysis indicated that most TCR beta V segments were productive either about 87% or about 30% of the time. Later analysis showed most CMV-associated TCR beta chains appearing HLA-restricted. Across donors, sequencing depth was assumed by presence/absence analyses to be roughly uniform. Later analysis associated a missense DCLRE1C variant with TCR beta V- and J-gene trimming.

This CDR3 has 20 amino acids. The TCR was taken from a woman in her thirties or forties in good health and CMV-seronegative. V is TRBV21-1 and J is TRBJ2-1; the listed D gene, TRBD2, was not tested against the DNA. TRBV21-1 is designated a pseudogene. The sample comprised PBMCs. This CDR3 reads CASSKGARLAGLPGDNEQFF. The CDR3 region has the DNA TGTGCCAGCAGCAAAGGGGCCCGACTAGCGGGGCTCCCGGGCGACAATGAGCAGTTCTTC.